A single sample is the source of the 20 T cell receptor beta chains below, sequenced in a study of cytomegalovirus exposure and HLA in healthy donors (dated 2017 in TCRdb). Receptors were amplified or captured by the immunoSEQ multiplex PCR assay. The multiplex PCR relied on a mix of 60 forward primers for TCR Vbeta segments and 13 reverse primers for TCR Jbeta segments. Imported from immuneACCESS, the table was reduced by TCRdb to in-frame sequences with V and J called. These copies leave out some clones; in studies compared against another copy, an unresolved V gene accounts for under half, and the cause of the remainder is not known. The sample's clone listing holds 100,000 to 150,000 clones. The top ten constitute 3.6% of the sample. The sequencing sample was made of PBMCs. The receptors were sampled from a man younger than 30 in good health and CMV-seronegative.

The rearrangement joins TRBV7-9 to TRBJ2-1; the D is unclear. The V end lost 3 bases, the J end lost 0 bases, and 15 bases lay between the germline ends. CDR1 and CDR2 from the germline V gene are SEHNR and FQNEAQ (reference sequence). There are 17 residues in the CDR3. CDR3 bases: TGTGCCAGCAGCTTCCCCCCAGCGAGCACCTCCTACAATGAGCAGTTCTTC. Translated, it gives CASSFPPASTSYNEQFF.

J is TRBJ2-1 and V is TRBV7-2; 8 positions agree with TRBD1. Trimming at V came to 6 bases and at J to 2 bases, leaving 9 bases not matched to a gene. The CDR3 consists of 16 residues. CDR1 and CDR2 from the germline V gene are SGHTA and FQGNSA. CDR3 DNA: TGTGCCAGCAGTCCGAGGACAGGGAGGACCTACAATGAGCAGTTCTTC. Encoded protein: CASSPRTGRTYNEQFF.

The chain couples TRBV9 to TRBJ1-3; 7 nucleotides align to TRBD1. Looked up from germline, CDR1 is SGDLS and CDR2 is YYNGEE. J gave up 6 bases and V 3 bases, and 6 bases lay outside the gene matches. This CDR3 has 14 amino acids. Here the CDR3 DNA reads TGTGCCAGCAGCGCAGGACAGGAAAAAAACACCATATATTTT. Translation gives CASSAGQEKNTIYF.

CDR3 loop: CASSLGRELFF. The CDR3 DNA is TGTGCCAGCAGTCTTGGCCGGGAGCTGTTTTTT. The chain combines TRBV28 with TRBJ2-2; D ambiguous. Trimming took 5 bases from V and 9 from J, leaving 7 bases between them. The CDR3 length is 11 residues. Per germline, CDR1 MDHEN and CDR2 SYDVKM.

V is TRBV27 and J is TRBJ1-3, with unresolved D. Germline CDR1 reads MNHEY; CDR2 reads SMNVEV (reference sequence). V was trimmed by 0 bases and J by 1 base, leaving 10 bases between them. The CDR3 runs 16 residues. This chain's CDR3 is CASSLSGGYSGNTIYF. DNA for the CDR3: TGTGCCAGCAGTTTATCGGGCGGGTATTCTGGAAACACCATATATTTT.

The chain has TRBV5-1 and TRBJ2-3, with D possibly being TRBD2 (7 bases). The CDR3 consists of 16 residues. Germline assignment: CDR1 SGHRS and CDR2 YFSETQ. The V and J ends lost 4 bases and 0 bases respectively, with 15 bases between them. For the CDR3, the DNA is TGCGCCAGCAGCAGGGGGGGTAGCGGGAGCACAGATACGCAGTATTTT. Its protein is CASSRGGSGSTDTQYF.

The rearrangement uses TRBV5-1 and TRBJ1-3, with D possibly being TRBD1 (5 bases). CDR3 length equals 12 residues. Trimming shortened V by 8 bases and J by 1 base, and 7 bases separated the two germline ends. Per germline, CDR1 SGHRS and CDR2 YFSETQ. The CDR3 region has the DNA TGCGCCAGTCAGGGATCTGGAAACACCATATATTTT. It translates to CASQGSGNTIYF.

The chain employs TRBV11-2 and TRBJ2-1; maybe TRBD2 (5 bases). The CDR3 sequence is 13 residues long. Trimming removed 1 base from V and 9 bases from J, with 10 bases in between. CDR1 and CDR2 from the germline V gene are SGHAT and FQNNGV. CDR3 DNA: TGTGCCAGCAGCTTAGTTACCCGGGGTGAGCAGTTCTTC. It yields the protein CASSLVTRGEQFF.

This chain links TRBV28 with TRBJ2-7; perhaps TRBD2 as D (5 bases). The CDR3 loop spans 14 amino acids. Trimming stripped 6 bases from V and 0 bases from J, with 12 bases between. Per germline, CDR1 MDHEN and CDR2 SYDVKM. The CDR3 spells CASREGSTSYEQYF. CDR3 DNA sequence: TGTGCCAGCAGAGAGGGTTCCACCTCCTACGAGCAGTACTTC.

This rearrangement joins TRBV28 to TRBJ1-2; D gene ambiguous. CDR1 MDHEN and CDR2 SYDVKM come from the germline V gene. The CDR3 spans 12 residues. Trimming took 6 bases from V and 8 from J, leaving 13 bases between them. This chain's CDR3 is CASSPTRIGYTF. DNA for the CDR3: TGTGCCAGCAGCCCGACTAGAATCGGCTACACCTTC.

The CDR3 nucleotides are TGCGCCAGCAGCTTAGAGGGAGATTCACCCCTCCACTTT. This sequence encodes CASSLEGDSPLHF. The chain is built from TRBV5-1 and TRBJ1-6; the D is unclear. Per the germline V gene, CDR1 is SGHRS and CDR2 is YFSETQ. The CDR3 spans 13 residues. Trimming cost V 2 bases and J 8 bases, with 8 bases left between them. The variable domain in full, completed from reference TRBV5-1 and TRBJ1-6, reads KAGVTQTPRYLIKTRGQQVTLSCSPISGHRSVSWYQQTPGQGLQFLFEYFSETQRNKGNFPGRFSGRQFSNSRSEMNVSTLELGDSALYLCASSLEGDSPLHFGNGTRLTVT.

J is TRBJ2-1 and V is TRBV7-3; 11 nucleotides agree with TRBD2. CDR1 is SGHTA and CDR2 is FQGTGA in the germline V gene. Germline trimming cut 4 bases from V and 4 bases from J; bases unmatched to any gene: 3. This CDR3 has 15 amino acids. In DNA form, the CDR3 reads TGTGCCAGCAGCTATACTAGCGGGGGATACAATGAGCAGTTCTTC. Its protein product is CASSYTSGGYNEQFF.

This sequence joins TRBV28 and TRBJ1-1; tentative D call: TRBD1 (5 bases). Germline assignment: CDR1 MDHEN and CDR2 SYDVKM. The CDR3 spans 13 residues. Trimming removed 3 bases from V and 10 bases from J, with 15 bases in between. The DNA for the CDR3 is TGTGCCAGCAGTTTTCAGGGTAGGTCCGGAGCTTTCTTT. This codes for CASSFQGRSGAFF.

CDR3 in amino acids: CASSSYNTEAFF. The CDR3 region has the DNA TGCGCCAGCAGCTCTTATAACACTGAAGCTTTCTTT. This sequence joins TRBV5-1 and TRBJ1-1, with no clear D. Germline V gene sequence: CDR1 SGHRS, CDR2 YFSETQ. Deletions cut 3 bases from V and 2 bases from J, with 5 bases between. The CDR3 has 12 residues.

V usage is TRBV6-5 and J usage is TRBJ1-5, with TRBD1 matching 7 bases. Trimming cost V 5 bases and J 5 bases; bases outside gene matches: 6. Germline CDR1 is MNHEY and CDR2 is SVGAGI. CDR3 size: 14 residues. CDR3 sequence reads: CASSRQGSDQPQHF. The CDR3, as DNA: TGTGCCAGCAGTCGACAGGGAAGCGATCAGCCCCAGCATTTT.

The genes are TRBV18 and TRBJ2-7; 9 bases line up with TRBD1. Trimming took 1 base from V and 3 from J; bases not matched to a gene: 1. There are 14 residues in the CDR3. Germline V lookup: CDR1 KGHSH, CDR2 LQKENI. CDR3 loop: CASSPQGQGYEQYF. DNA of the CDR3: TGTGCCAGCTCACCACAGGGACAGGGCTACGAGCAGTACTTC.

The genes are TRBV29-1 and TRBJ2-2; no reliable D call. Deletions cut 7 bases from V and 1 base from J, with 13 bases between. The length of the CDR3 is 14 residues. Per germline, CDR1 SQVTM and CDR2 ANQGSEA. CDR3 DNA: TGCAGCGCGCAGGCCACGGTGAACACCGGGGAGCTGTTTTTT. It translates to CSAQATVNTGELFF.

The chain joins TRBV10-2 to TRBJ1-4; perhaps TRBD1 as D (5 bases). The CDR3 loop spans 14 amino acids. Germline V gives CDR1 WSHSY, CDR2 SAAADI. V shed 10 bases and J shed 3 bases, with 15 bases lying between them. The CDR3 protein is CATYTGQPNEKLFF. For the CDR3, the DNA is TGCGCCACTTATACAGGTCAACCTAATGAAAAACTGTTTTTT.

The J gene is TRBJ2-3, the V gene TRBV6-5, with 10 positions matching TRBD2. The germline V gene has CDR1 MNHEY and CDR2 SVGAGI. This CDR3 is 15 amino acids long. With 2 bases clipped from V and 2 bases from J, the junction kept 1 base outside the gene matches. The CDR3 spells CASSYGLADTDTQYF. CDR3 nucleotide sequence: TGTGCCAGCAGTTACGGACTAGCGGACACAGATACGCAGTATTTT.

V usage is TRBV19 and J usage is TRBJ1-1; TRBD1 agrees at 8 bases. V was clipped by 9 bases and J by 4 bases; unmatched bases: 10. Germline CDR1 LNHDA, CDR2 SQIVND (reference sequence). This CDR3 is built from 14 residues. CDR3 amino acids: CASLGRTGTTEAFF. Here the CDR3 DNA reads TGTGCCAGCTTGGGCCGGACAGGGACCACTGAAGCTTTCTTT. Based on the CDR3 plus reference TRBV19 and TRBJ1-1, the full variable domain is DGGITQSPKYLFRKEGQNVTLSCEQNLNHDAMYWYRQDPGQGLRLIYYSQIVNDFQKGDIAEGYSVSREKKESFPLTVTSAQKNPTAFYLCASLGRTGTTEAFFGQGTRLTVV.